Shown below are 4 T cell receptor beta chains from a single sample sequenced in a study of tumor-infiltrating lymphocytes in localized non-small cell lung cancer. Here immunoSEQ multiplex PCR was the method, and the copy in TCRdb shows in-frame clones only, minus some. The table has about 16,000 clones, 69% seen once; the top ten hold 6.5%. Specimen: lung tumor tissue. The receptors derive from a human donor with non-small cell lung cancer.

This rearrangement joins TRBV10-3 to TRBJ2-5; 12 positions agree with TRBD2. Germline loops: CDR1 ENHRY, CDR2 SYGVKD. After removal of 3 bases from V and 2 bases from J, the junction contained 1 base not matched to a gene. This CDR3 has 15 amino acids. CDR3 region: CAISELAGGQETQYF. The CDR3 bases are TGTGCCATCAGTGAACTAGCGGGGGGACAAGAGACCCAGTACTTC.

V gene TRBV15 combines with J gene TRBJ1-2; TRBD1 might be the D (6 bases). The CDR3 sequence is 14 residues long. The germline V gene has CDR1 LNHNV and CDR2 YYDKDF (reference sequence). Trimming shortened V by 4 bases and J by 5 bases, and 14 bases separated the two germline ends. The DNA for the CDR3 is TGTGCCACCAGCAACAGGGTCACGGGGTATGGCTACACCTTC. This encodes CATSNRVTGYGYTF.

V usage is TRBV7-8 and J usage is TRBJ1-5; D not certain. V lost 5 bases to trimming and J lost 2 bases, with 16 bases between them. In germline, CDR1 is SGHVS, CDR2 FQNEAQ. This CDR3 is 16 amino acids long. In DNA, the CDR3 is TGTGCCAGCAGCCAAGCGGGCGTAGGCGGCAATCAGCCCCAGCATTTT. Its protein is CASSQAGVGGNQPQHF.

This clone was counted only a few times. The J gene is TRBJ2-7, the V gene TRBV4-3; 10 positions match TRBD2. This CDR3 is 16 amino acids long. After removal of 2 bases from V and 3 bases from J, the junction contained 7 bases not matched to a gene. Per the germline V gene, CDR1 is LGHNA and CDR2 is YSLEER. CDR3 nucleotide sequence: TGCGCCAGCAGCCAAAGGACTAGCGGAATCCTCTACGAGCAGTACTTC. As protein: CASSQRTSGILYEQYF.